This T cell receptor beta chain was identified during a study of Graves' ophthalmopathy and Graves' hyperthyroidism. Whole-study results and caveats: Ophthalmopathy progression predictions by the model showed roughly 75% specificity and approximately 71% sensitivity. Ophthalmopathy cases were distinguished from stable hyperthyroidism by a 13-signature model, reaching over 85% sensitivity and 70% to 84% specificity. Most thyroid clonotypes expanded beyond 0.001 frequency were also found in blood.

The authors amplified TCR beta CDR3 regions from RNA transcripts. A first-round RT-PCR used HTBI primers, followed by a second-round multiplex PCR. Each CDR3 protein is one row after TCRdb ran MiXCR on the multiplex PCR reads. Of 170,000 or so distinct CDR3 sequences listed, roughly two fifths are singletons. This clonotype was counted many times. The antigen remains undetermined. Per the germline V gene, CDR1 is MNHEY and CDR2 is SVGEGT. Deletions cut 5 bases from V and 3 bases from J, with 8 bases between. This CDR3 region has 12 residues. Other autoimmune diseases, uncontrolled infections, pregnancy or lactation excluded patients from enrollment.

This receptor was identified in a woman aged 40 to 55 with Graves' ophthalmopathy. This chain joins TRBV6-2 or TRBV6-3 and TRBJ2-7; no definite D call. The material sequenced was peripheral blood. The CDR3 sequence: CASSNYVYEQYF. CDR3 sequence (DNA): TGTGCCAGCAGTAACTACGTCTACGAGCAGTACTTC.